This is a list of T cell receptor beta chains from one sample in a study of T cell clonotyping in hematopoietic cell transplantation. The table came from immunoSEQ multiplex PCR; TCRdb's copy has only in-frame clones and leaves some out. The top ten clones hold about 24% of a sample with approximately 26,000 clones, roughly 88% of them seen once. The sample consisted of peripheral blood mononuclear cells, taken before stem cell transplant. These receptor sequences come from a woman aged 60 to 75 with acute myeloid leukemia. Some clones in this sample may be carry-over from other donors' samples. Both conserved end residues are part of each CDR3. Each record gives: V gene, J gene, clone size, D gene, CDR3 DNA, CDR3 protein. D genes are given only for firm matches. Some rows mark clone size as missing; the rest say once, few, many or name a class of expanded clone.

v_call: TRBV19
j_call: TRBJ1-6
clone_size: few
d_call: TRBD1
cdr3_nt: TGTGCCAGTAGTGTGGACAGGGGGGATAATTCACCCCTCCACTTT
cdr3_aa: CASSVDRGDNSPLHF

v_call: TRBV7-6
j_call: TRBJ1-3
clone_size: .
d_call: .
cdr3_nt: TGTGCCAGCAGCTTAGGAGGGGCCGGAAACACCATATATTTT
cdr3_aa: CASSLGGAGNTIYF

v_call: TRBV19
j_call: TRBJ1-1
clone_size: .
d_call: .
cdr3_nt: TGTGCCAGTAGTAGTTTTCTTGAAGCTTTCTTT
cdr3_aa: CASSSFLEAFF

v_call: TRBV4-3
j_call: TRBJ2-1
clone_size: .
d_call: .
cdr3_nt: TGCGCCAGCAGCCAGTACGGGGCACCGTCCTATGAGCAGTTCTTC
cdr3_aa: CASSQYGAPSYEQFF

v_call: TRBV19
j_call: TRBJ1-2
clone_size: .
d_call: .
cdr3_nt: TGTGCCAGCGGGGGCGTAGAAAAACCATATGGCTACACCTTC
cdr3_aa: CASGGVEKPYGYTF

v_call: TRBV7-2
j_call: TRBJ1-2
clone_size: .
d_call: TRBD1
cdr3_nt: TGTGCCAGCAGCTCACCTCCGGACAGGAACTATGGCTACACCTTC
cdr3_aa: CASSSPPDRNYGYTF

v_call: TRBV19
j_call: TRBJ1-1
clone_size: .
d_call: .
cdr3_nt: TGTGCCAGTAGTATTTTGGGGGGCACTGAAGCTTTCTTT
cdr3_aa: CASSILGGTEAFF

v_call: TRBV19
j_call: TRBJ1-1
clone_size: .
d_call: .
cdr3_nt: TGTGCCAGTAGTATAATGGGGACCGCTTTCTTT
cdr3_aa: CASSIMGTAFF

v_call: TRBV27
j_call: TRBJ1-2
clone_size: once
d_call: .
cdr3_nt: TGTGCCAGCAGTTTACGGCTAGGCCTCAACTATGGCTACACCTTC
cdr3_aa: CASSLRLGLNYGYTF

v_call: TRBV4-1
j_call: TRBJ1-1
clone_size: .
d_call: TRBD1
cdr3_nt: TGCGCCAGCAGCCGACGGGACAGGGAGAACACTGAAGCTTTCTTT
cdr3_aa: CASSRRDRENTEAFF

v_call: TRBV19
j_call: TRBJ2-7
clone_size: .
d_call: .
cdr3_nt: TGTGCCAGTAGTATAGATCGCACACGGGGACTTTACGAGCAGTACTTC
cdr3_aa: CASSIDRTRGLYEQYF

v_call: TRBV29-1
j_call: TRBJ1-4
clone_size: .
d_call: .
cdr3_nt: TGCAGCGTCGTCGGGGACCCTAATGAAAAACTGTTTTTT
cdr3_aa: CSVVGDPNEKLFF

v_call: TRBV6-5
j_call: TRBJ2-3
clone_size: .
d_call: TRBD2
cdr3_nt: TGTGCCAGCAGACAGCCGGGACTAGATCGTTCTACGCAGTATTTT
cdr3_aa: CASRQPGLDRSTQYF

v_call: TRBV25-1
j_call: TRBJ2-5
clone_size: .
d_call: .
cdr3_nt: TGTGCCAGCAGTGATTCCAGCGGGCTCCAAGAGACCCAGTACTTC
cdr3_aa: CASSDSSGLQETQYF

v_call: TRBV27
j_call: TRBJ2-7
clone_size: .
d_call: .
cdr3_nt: TGTGCCAGCAGTACTTCTGGCTCCTACGAGCAGTACTTC
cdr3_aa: CASSTSGSYEQYF

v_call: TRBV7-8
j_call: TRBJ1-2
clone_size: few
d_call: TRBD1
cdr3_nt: TGTGCCAGCAGCTGGGGACAGTTCTATGGCTACACCTTC
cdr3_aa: CASSWGQFYGYTF

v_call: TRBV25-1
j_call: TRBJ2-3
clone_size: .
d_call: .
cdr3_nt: TGTGCCAGCAGTGAATTCATAGGTTACACAGATACGCAGTATTTT
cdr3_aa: CASSEFIGYTDTQYF

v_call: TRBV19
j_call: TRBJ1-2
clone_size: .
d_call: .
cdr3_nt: TGTGCCAGTAGTATCGGGGCTCAGGCAGGTCATGGCTACACCTTC
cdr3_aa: CASSIGAQAGHGYTF

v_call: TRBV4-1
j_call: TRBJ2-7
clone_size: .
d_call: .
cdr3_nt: TGCGCCAGCAGCCAAGTTAGCGAAAGGGCGTACGAGCAGTACTTC
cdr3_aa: CASSQVSERAYEQYF

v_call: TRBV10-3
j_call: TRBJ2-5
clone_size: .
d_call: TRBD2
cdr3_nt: TGTGCCATCAGTGAGTTCGGGACTAGCGGAGAGACCCAGTACTTC
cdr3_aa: CAISEFGTSGETQYF

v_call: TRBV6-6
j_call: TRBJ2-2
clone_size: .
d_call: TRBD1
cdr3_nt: TGTGCCAGCAGTCCGGGACAGGGGAACACCGGGGAGCTGTTTTTT
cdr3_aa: CASSPGQGNTGELFF

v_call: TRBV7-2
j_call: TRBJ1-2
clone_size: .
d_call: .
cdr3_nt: TGTGCCAGCAGCTTAGCGCCAGGGGACTATGGCTACACCTTC
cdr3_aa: CASSLAPGDYGYTF

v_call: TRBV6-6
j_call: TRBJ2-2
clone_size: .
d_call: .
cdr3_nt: TGTGCCAGCAGGCTCGCAGGGGGAGGCACCGGGGAGCTGTTTTTT
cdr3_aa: CASRLAGGGTGELFF

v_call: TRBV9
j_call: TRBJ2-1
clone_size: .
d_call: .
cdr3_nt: TGTGCCAGCAGCCCCAAGGGGGTGTACAATGAGCAGTTCTTC
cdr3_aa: CASSPKGVYNEQFF

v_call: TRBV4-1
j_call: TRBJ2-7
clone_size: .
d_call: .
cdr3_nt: TGCGCCAGCAGCCAAGTTGCCAGGGCGGCCGAGCAGTACTTC
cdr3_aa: CASSQVARAAEQYF

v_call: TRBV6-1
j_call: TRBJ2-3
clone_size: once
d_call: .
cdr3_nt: TGTGCCAGCAGCTCGCAGGGAAGCACAGATACGCAGTATTTT
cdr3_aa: CASSSQGSTDTQYF

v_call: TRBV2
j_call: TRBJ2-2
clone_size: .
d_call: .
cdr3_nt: TGTGCCAGCAGCGCGGACGGCCGGGAAACCGGGGAGCTGTTTTTT
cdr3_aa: CASSADGRETGELFF

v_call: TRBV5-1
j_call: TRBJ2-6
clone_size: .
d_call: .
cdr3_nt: TGCGCCAGCAGCCCCTCCTGGAGTGGGGCCAACGTCCTGACTTTC
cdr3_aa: CASSPSWSGANVLTF

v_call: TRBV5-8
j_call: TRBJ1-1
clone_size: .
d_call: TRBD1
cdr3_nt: TGTGCCAGCAGCTTCGGGAGGGGCAGGGGGGGCACTGAAGCTTTCTTT
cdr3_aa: CASSFGRGRGGTEAFF

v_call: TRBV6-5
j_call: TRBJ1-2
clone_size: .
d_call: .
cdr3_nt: TGTGCCAGCAGTTACGGGTGGGCCAATGGCTACACCTTC
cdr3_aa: CASSYGWANGYTF

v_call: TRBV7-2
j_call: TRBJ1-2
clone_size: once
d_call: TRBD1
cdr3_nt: TGTGCCAGCAGCCTAACATACCGTGGGGGGACAGGGGGCCAAGGCTACACCTTC
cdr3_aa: CASSLTYRGGTGGQGYTF

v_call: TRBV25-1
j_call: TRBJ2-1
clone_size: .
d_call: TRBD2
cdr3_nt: TGTGCCAGCACCCCGGGACTAGCGGGGCATGAGCAGTTCTTC
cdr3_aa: CASTPGLAGHEQFF

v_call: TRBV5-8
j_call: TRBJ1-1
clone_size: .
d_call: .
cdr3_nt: TGTGCCAGCAGCTTGACAGGCCGGACTGAAGCTTTCTTT
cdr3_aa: CASSLTGRTEAFF

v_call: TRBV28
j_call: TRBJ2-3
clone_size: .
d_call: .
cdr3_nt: TGTGCCAGCACAAATCTTCGGGTGCCCCCCCCAGATACGCAGTATTTT
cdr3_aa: CASTNLRVPPPDTQYF

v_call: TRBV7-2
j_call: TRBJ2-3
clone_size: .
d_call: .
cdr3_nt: TGTGCCAGCACCTATCTCGCGGGGAGATATACGCAGTATTTT
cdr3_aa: CASTYLAGRYTQYF

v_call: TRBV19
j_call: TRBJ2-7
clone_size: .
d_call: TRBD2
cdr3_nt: TGTGCCAGTAGTAGGGCTAGCGGAACCTACGAGCAGTACTTC
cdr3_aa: CASSRASGTYEQYF

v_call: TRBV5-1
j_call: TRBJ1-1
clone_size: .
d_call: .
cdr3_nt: TGCGCCAGCAGCTTGAGGCAGAACACTGAAGCTTTCTTT
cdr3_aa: CASSLRQNTEAFF

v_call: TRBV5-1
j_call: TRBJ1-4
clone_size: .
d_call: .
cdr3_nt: TGCGCCAGCAGCTTGCAAAAGGGGGAAAAACTGTTTTTT
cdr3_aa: CASSLQKGEKLFF

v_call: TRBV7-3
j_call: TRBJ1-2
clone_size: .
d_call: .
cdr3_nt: TGTGCCAGCAGCCTCCCGGCCAGTTCCTATGGCTACACCTTC
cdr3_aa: CASSLPASSYGYTF

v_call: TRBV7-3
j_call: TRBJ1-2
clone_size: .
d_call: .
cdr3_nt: TGTGCCAGCGGTCTCGGACGGACATATGGCTACACCTTC
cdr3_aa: CASGLGRTYGYTF

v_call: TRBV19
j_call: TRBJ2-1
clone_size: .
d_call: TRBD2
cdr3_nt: TGTGCCAGTACCCCTAGCGGGGAAAACAATGAGCAGTTCTTC
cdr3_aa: CASTPSGENNEQFF

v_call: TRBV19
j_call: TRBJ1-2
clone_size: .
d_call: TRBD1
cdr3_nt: TGTGCCAGTAGCCAGGGACAGTGGTACTATGGCTACACCTTC
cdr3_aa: CASSQGQWYYGYTF

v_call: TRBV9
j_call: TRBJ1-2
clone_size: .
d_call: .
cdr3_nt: TGTGCCAGCACCCAAGGGTATTCCTCGGATGGCTACACCTTC
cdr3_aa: CASTQGYSSDGYTF

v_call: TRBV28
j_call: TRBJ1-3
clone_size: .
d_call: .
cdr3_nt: TGTGCCAGCGTAGGCAGCGGAGGGAGAAACACCATATATTTT
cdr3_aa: CASVGSGGRNTIYF

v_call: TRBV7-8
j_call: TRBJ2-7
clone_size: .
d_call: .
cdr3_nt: TGTGCCAGCAGCAGCCCGGGGGCGCGCGAGCAGTACTTC
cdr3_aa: CASSSPGAREQYF

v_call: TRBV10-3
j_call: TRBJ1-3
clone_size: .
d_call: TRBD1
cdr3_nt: TGTGCCATGGGGACAGTCTCTGGAAACACCATATATTTT
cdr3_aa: CAMGTVSGNTIYF

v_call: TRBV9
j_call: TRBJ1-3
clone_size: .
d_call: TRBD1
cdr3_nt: TGTGCCAGCAGCGCGATGGACAGGGTTTCTGGAAACACCATATATTTT
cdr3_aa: CASSAMDRVSGNTIYF

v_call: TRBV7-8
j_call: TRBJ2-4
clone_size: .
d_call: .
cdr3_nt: TGTGCCAGCAGCGGCGGTATATTTACCAAAAACATTCAGTACTTC
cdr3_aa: CASSGGIFTKNIQYF

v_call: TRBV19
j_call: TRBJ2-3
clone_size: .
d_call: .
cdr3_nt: TGTGCCAGTAGTATAAATCGAAGGACGCAGTATTTT
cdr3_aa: CASSINRRTQYF

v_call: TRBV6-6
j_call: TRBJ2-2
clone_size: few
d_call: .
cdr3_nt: TGTGCCGGCCAGGGCTTAAACACCGGGGAGCTGTTTTTT
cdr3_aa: CAGQGLNTGELFF

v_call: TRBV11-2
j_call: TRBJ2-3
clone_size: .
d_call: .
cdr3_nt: TGTGCCAGCAGCTCCTGGCAGGGGCGCGACACAGATACGCAGTATTTT
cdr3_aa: CASSSWQGRDTDTQYF

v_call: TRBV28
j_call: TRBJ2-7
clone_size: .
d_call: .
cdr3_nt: TGTGCCAGCAGCCTCGCCCAAGGGGCGGGATCCTACGAGCAGTACTTC
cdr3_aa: CASSLAQGAGSYEQYF

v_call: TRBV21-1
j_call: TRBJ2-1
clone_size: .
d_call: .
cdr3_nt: TGTGCCAGCAGCAAAGATGGTAGCGGGAGGGAAAGCTCCTACAATGAGCAGTTCTTC
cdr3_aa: CASSKDGSGRESSYNEQFF

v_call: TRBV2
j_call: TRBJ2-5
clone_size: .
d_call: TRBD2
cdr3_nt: TGTGCCAGCCTGGCGGGGGGAGAGACCCAGTACTTC
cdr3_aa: CASLAGGETQYF

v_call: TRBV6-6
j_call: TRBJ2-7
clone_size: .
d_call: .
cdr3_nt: TGTGCCAGCAGGTCAACGGACGGAGGAAACGAGCAGTACTTC
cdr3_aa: CASRSTDGGNEQYF

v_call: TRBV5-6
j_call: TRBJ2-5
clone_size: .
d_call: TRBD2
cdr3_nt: TGTGCCAGCAGCTTGGTTCTAGCGGGAGTCGAGACCCAGTACTTC
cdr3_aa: CASSLVLAGVETQYF

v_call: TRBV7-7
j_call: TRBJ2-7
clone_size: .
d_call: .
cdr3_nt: TGTGCTAGCAGCTTACTTCCAGGGTTGGTATACGAGCAGTACTTC
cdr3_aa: CASSLLPGLVYEQYF

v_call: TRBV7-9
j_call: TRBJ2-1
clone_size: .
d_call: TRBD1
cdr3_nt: TGTGCCAGCAGCTTACAGGGGGTTGAGCAGTTCTTC
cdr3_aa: CASSLQGVEQFF

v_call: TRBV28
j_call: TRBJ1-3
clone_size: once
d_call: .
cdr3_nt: TGTGCCAGCAGTTTTGTCCCGAGCTCTGGAAACACCATATATTTT
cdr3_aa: CASSFVPSSGNTIYF

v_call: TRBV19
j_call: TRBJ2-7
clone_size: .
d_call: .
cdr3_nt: TGTGCCAGTAGTGACTCGCCCCTCTCCGAGCAGTACTTC
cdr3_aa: CASSDSPLSEQYF